The rows below give T cell receptor beta chains drawn from one sample of a study of immune evolution from preneoplasia to lung adenocarcinoma. Generated by immunoSEQ multiplex PCR, the TCRdb table keeps only in-frame clones and is missing some. The table lists more than 9,500 clones, about 83% of them singletons. Material for sequencing was FFPE tissue from an adenomatous hyperplasia lung lesion. These receptor sequences come from a person aged 50-75 years with lung adenocarcinoma. CDR3s include the opening cysteine and the closing phenylalanine or tryptophan. Fields, in order: clone size, D gene, V gene, J gene, CDR3 protein, CDR3 DNA. The D gene is left open where the match is weak. The size entry is marked missing in some rows and otherwise reads once, few, many or a size class.

.	TRBD2	TRBV5-6	TRBJ2-1	CASSLGGASGSLEQFF	TGTGCCAGCAGCCTGGGGGGAGCTAGCGGGAGCCTTGAGCAGTTCTTC
.	TRBD1	TRBV5-1	TRBJ2-7	CASRRDRGTYEQYF	TGCGCCAGCAGGCGTGACAGGGGGACCTACGAGCAGTACTTC
few	.	TRBV5-6	TRBJ1-5	CASSFRDQPQHF	TGTGCCAGCAGCTTCAGGGATCAGCCCCAGCATTTT
once	.	TRBV9	TRBJ1-4	CASSVMGNEKLFF	TGTGCCAGCAGCGTAATGGGCAATGAAAAACTGTTTTTT
few	.	TRBV19	TRBJ1-2	CASKARQGSYGYTF	TGTGCCAGTAAAGCGCGGCAGGGAAGCTATGGCTACACCTTC
.	.	TRBV6-1	TRBJ1-4	CASSEALPGGGNEKLFF	TGTGCCAGCAGTGAAGCGCTTCCAGGTGGGGGTAATGAAAAACTGTTTTTT
few	TRBD2	TRBV9	TRBJ2-7	CASSGGASGRGEQYF	TGTGCCAGCAGCGGGGGGGCTAGCGGGAGAGGTGAGCAGTACTTC
.	.	TRBV4-1	TRBJ2-6	CASSQFSGVGANVLTF	TGCGCCAGCAGCCAATTTTCGGGGGTAGGGGCCAACGTCCTGACTTTC
.	.	TRBV7-6	TRBJ2-5	CASSQTSETQYF	TGTGCCAGCAGCCAGACTAGTGAGACCCAGTACTTC
.	.	TRBV5-1	TRBJ2-7	CASSLARGYEQYF	TGCGCCAGCAGCTTGGCCAGGGGCTACGAGCAGTACTTC
few	.	TRBV5-1	TRBJ2-3	CASSSDTGDTQYF	TGCGCCAGCAGCTCGGACACGGGGGATACGCAGTATTTT
.	.	TRBV30	TRBJ1-2	CAWSHNYGYTF	TGTGCCTGGAGTCATAACTATGGCTACACCTTC
.	.	TRBV11-2	TRBJ2-7	CASSLVHYEQYF	TGTGCCAGCAGCTTAGTCCACTACGAGCAGTACTTC